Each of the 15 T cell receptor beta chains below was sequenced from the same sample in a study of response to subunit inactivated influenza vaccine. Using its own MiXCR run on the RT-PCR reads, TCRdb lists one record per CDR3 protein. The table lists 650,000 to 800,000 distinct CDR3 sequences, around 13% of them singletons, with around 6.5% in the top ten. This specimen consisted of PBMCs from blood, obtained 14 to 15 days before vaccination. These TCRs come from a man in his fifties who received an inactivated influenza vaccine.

As DNA, the CDR3 is TGTGCCAGCAGGACAGGGAATATGTACACAGATACGCAGTATTTT. It translates to CASRTGNMYTDTQYF. The V gene is TRBV11-2, the J gene TRBJ2-3; TRBD1 matches 7 bases. This CDR3 has 15 residues. Germline CDR1 is SGHAT and CDR2 is FQNNGV. Germline trimming cut 6 bases from V and 2 bases from J; bases unmatched to any gene: 8.

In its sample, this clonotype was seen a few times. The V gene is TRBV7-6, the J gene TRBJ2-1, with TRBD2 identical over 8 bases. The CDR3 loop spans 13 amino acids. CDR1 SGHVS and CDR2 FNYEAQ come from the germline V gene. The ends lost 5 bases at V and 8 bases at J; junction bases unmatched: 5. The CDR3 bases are TGTGCCAGCAGCGCGCCGGGACTAGATGAGCAGTTCTTC. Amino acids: CASSAPGLDEQFF.

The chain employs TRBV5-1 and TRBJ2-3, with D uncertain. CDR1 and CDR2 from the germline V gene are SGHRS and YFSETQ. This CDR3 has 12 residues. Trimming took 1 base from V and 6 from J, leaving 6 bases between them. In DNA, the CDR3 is TGCGCCAGCAGCTTGTTGGACGATACGCAGTATTTT. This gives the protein CASSLLDDTQYF.

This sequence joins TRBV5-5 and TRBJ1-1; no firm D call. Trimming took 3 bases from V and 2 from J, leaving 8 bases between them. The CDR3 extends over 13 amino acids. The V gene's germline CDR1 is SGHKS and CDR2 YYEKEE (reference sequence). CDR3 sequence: CASSSPPNTEAFF. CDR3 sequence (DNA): TGTGCCAGCAGCTCCCCCCCCAACACTGAAGCTTTCTTT. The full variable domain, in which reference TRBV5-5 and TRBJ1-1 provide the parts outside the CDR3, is DAGVTQSPTHLIKTRGQQVTLRCSPISGHKSVSWYQQVLGQGPQFIFQYYEKEERGRGNFPDRFSARQFPNYSSELNVNALLLGDSALYLCASSSPPNTEAFFGQGTRLTVV.

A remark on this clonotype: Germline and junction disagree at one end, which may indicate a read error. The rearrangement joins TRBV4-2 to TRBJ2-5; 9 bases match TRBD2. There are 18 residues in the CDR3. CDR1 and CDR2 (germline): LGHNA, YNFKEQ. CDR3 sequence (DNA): TGTGCCAGCAGCCAAGATGAGGGCCCTAGCGGGGACCAGGAGACCCAGTACTTC. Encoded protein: CASSQDEGPSGDQETQYF.

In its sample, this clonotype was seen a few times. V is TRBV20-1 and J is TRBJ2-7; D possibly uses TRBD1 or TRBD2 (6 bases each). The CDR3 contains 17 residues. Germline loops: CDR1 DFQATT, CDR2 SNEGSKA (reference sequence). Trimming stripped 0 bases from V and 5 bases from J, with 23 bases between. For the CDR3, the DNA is TGCAGTGCTAGAGATCTTGGGGGGCTGGCGGGTTCCAACGAGCAGTACTTC. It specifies CSARDLGGLAGSNEQYF.

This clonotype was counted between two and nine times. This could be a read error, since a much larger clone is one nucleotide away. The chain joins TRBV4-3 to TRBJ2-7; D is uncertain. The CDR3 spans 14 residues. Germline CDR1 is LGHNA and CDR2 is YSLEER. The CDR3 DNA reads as TGCGCCAGCATCCAAGATAGGGATTCCTACGAGCAGTACTTC. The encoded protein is CASIQDRDSYEQYF.

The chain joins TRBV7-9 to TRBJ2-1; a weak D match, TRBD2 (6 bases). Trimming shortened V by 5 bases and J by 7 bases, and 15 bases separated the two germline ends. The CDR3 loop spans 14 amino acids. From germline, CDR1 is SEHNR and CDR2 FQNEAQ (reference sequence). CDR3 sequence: CASSIDGGWNEQFF. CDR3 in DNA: TGTGCCAGCAGCATTGATGGAGGGTGGAATGAGCAGTTCTTC.

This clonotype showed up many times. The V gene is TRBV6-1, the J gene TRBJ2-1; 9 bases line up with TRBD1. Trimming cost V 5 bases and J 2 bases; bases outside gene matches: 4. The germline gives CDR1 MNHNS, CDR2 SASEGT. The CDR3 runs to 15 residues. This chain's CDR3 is CASSQTGGAYNEQFF. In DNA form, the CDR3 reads TGTGCCAGCAGTCAGACAGGGGGAGCCTACAATGAGCAGTTCTTC.

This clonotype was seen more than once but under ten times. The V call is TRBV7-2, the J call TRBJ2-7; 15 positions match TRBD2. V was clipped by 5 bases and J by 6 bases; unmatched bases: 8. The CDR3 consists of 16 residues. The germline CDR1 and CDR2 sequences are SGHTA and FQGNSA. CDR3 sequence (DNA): TGTGCCAGCAGCCCGCCGGGACTAGCGGGAGGCCCCGAGCAGTACTTC. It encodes CASSPPGLAGGPEQYF.

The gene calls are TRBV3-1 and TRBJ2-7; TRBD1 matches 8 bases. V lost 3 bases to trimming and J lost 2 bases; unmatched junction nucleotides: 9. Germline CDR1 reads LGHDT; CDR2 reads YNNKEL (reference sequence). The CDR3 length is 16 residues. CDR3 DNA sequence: TGTGCCAGCAGCCACCAGACAGGGGTAGGAGCCTACGAGCAGTACTTC. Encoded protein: CASSHQTGVGAYEQYF.

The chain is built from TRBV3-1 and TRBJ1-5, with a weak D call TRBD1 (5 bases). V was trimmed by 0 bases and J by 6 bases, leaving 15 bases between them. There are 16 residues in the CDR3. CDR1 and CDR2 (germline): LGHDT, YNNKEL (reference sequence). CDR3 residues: CASSQDVGVAGQPQHF. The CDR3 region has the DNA TGTGCCAGCAGCCAAGACGTAGGGGTGGCAGGTCAGCCCCAGCATTTT.

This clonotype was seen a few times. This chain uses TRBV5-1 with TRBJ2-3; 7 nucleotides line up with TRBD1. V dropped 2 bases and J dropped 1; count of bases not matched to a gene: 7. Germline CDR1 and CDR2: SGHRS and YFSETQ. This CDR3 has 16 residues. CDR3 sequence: CASSFLGQTRTDTQYF. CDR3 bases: TGCGCCAGCAGCTTCCTGGGACAGACCCGCACAGATACGCAGTATTTT.

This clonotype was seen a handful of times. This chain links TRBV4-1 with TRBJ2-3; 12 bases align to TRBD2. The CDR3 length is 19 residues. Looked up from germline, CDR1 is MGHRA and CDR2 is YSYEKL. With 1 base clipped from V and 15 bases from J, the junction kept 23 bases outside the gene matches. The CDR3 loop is CASSQAPGTSGSPEGIRYF. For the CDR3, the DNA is TGCGCCAGCAGCCAAGCACCGGGGACTAGCGGGTCTCCTGAGGGGATCCGATATTTT.

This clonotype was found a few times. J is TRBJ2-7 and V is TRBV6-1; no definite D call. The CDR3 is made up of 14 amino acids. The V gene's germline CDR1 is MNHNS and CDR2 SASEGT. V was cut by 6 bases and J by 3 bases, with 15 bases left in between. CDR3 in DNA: TGTGCCAGCAGACAACTTGGCAACAGCTACGAGCAGTACTTC. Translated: CASRQLGNSYEQYF.